These 18 T cell receptor beta chains were sequenced from one sample in a study of neurological immune-mediated disorders. TCRdb processed the 5' RACE reads anew with MiXCR; each CDR3 protein has one entry. The repertoire holds about 66,000 distinct CDR3 sequences, with 3.5% to 5.5% as singletons. Sequencing was performed on PBMCs. These receptors were obtained from a man aged 30 to 39 with multiple sclerosis.

The table lists this clonotype with many counts. The gene calls are TRBV3-1 and TRBJ1-1; no definite D call. Trimming took 0 bases from V and 1 from J, leaving 12 bases between them. CDR3 length: 16 residues. The germline gives CDR1 LGHDT, CDR2 YNNKEL (reference sequence). The CDR3 DNA reads TGTGCCAGCAGCCAAGATAGGTTGTCAGCGAACACTGAAGCTTTCTTT. Its protein is CASSQDRLSANTEAFF.

Many counts were recorded for this clonotype. Sequence at one end of the junction differs from germline and may be a read error. The chain couples TRBV20-1 to TRBJ2-1; D unclear. Per the germline V gene, CDR1 is DFQATT and CDR2 is SNEGSKA (reference sequence). The CDR3 runs 16 residues. The CDR3 DNA follows: TGTAGTGCTAGAGTTTTCGCCAAGAGCTCCTACAATGAGCAGTTCTTC. It yields the protein CSARVFAKSSYNEQFF.

Ten or more counts support this clonotype. This chain joins TRBV4-1 and TRBJ1-2; no clear D. CDR3 length equals 14 residues. Trimming removed 3 bases from V and 2 bases from J, with 10 bases in between. Germline lookup yields CDR1 MGHRA and CDR2 YSYEKL. The CDR3 region is CASSQTTGNYGYTF. The CDR3 bases are TGCGCCAGCAGCCAGACGACGGGCAACTATGGCTACACCTTC.

This clonotype was counted ten times or more. The J gene is TRBJ2-2, the V gene TRBV4-1, with a possible D match to TRBD2 (5 bases). CDR1 MGHRA and CDR2 YSYEKL come from the germline V gene. Trimming took off 5 bases at V and 7 bases at J, with 17 bases between the two ends. The CDR3 runs 15 residues. The CDR3 coding sequence is TGCGCCAGCAGCGATACCCGAGGGATTCGCGGGGAGCTGTTTTTT. Translating it yields CASSDTRGIRGELFF.

In this sample, this clonotype turned up many times. This chain joins TRBV10-3 and TRBJ2-3, with unresolved D. This CDR3 comprises 13 residues. CDR1 and CDR2 from the germline V gene are ENHRY and SYGVKD. Trimming removed 3 bases from V and 4 bases from J, with 8 bases in between. For the CDR3, the DNA is TGTGCCATCAGTGACTTCAAATCAGATACGCAGTATTTT. It encodes CAISDFKSDTQYF.

This clonotype was detected ten times or more. V and J are TRBV6-5 and TRBJ1-1, with D unclear. The germline CDR1 and CDR2 sequences are MNHEY and SVGAGI. CDR3 size: 11 residues. Trimming stripped 7 bases from V and 2 bases from J, with 5 bases between. CDR3 DNA: TGTGCCAGCACCCATAACACTGAAGCTTTCTTT. Protein product: CASTHNTEAFF.

Many counts were recorded for this clonotype. The DNA for the CDR3 is TGCAGTGCGGGCACGGGGGGAGCTAACTATGGCTACACCTTC. Translating it yields CSAGTGGANYGYTF. The rearrangement links TRBV20-1 to TRBJ1-2; D might be TRBD1 (5 bases). V lost 6 bases and J lost 0, with 14 bases in between. Germline CDR1 is DFQATT and CDR2 is SNEGSKA (reference sequence). This CDR3 is built from 14 residues.

This clonotype was recorded many times. The V call is TRBV29-1, the J call TRBJ1-1; D is unclear. V lost 3 bases and J lost 4, with 9 bases in between. The germline CDR1 and CDR2 sequences are SQVTM and ANQGSEA. The length of the CDR3 is 12 residues. CDR3 residues: CSVDLVGTEAFF. As DNA, the CDR3 is TGCAGCGTTGACCTGGTGGGCACTGAAGCTTTCTTT.

With regard to this clonotype: Given a much more abundant clone one base away, this may be a read error. The genes are TRBV6-2 or TRBV6-3 and TRBJ1-5; D gene unclear. The V end lost 10 bases, the J end lost 3 bases, and 13 bases lay between the germline ends. The germline V gene encodes CDR1 MNHEY and CDR2 SVGEGT. This CDR3 comprises 13 residues. As DNA, the CDR3 is TGTGCCACCTCGGAACGGTTCAATCAGCCCCAGCATTTT. Translated, it gives CATSERFNQPQHF.

This clonotype has ten or more counts. The V and J genes are TRBV20-1 and TRBJ1-2; tentative D call: TRBD1 (5 bases). V dropped 6 bases and J dropped 8 bases, with 22 bases sitting between them. This CDR3 is built from 14 residues. Germline V gives CDR1 DFQATT, CDR2 SNEGSKA (reference sequence). The CDR3 region has the DNA TGCAGTGCCGCTTTGAGGCCCGGTGGGGACGGCTACACCTTC. Translated: CSAALRPGGDGYTF.

The J gene is TRBJ1-4, the V gene TRBV5-1; no firm D call. The CDR3 length is 14 residues. The V and J ends lost 0 bases and 6 bases respectively, with 9 bases between them. The germline V gene encodes CDR1 SGHRS and CDR2 YFSETQ. CDR3 nucleotide sequence: TGCGCCAGCAGCTTGGTGGCAGACCATGAAAAACTGTTTTTT. Protein sequence: CASSLVADHEKLFF.

CDR3 nucleotide sequence: TGTGCCATCAGTGCTTCTAGCGATGAGCAGTTCTTC. Protein sequence: CAISASSDEQFF. The gene calls are TRBV10-3 and TRBJ2-1, with D maybe TRBD2 (6 bases). The CDR3 totals 12 residues. Germline CDR1 is ENHRY and CDR2 is SYGVKD. Between the trimmed V and J ends, which lost 4 bases and 8 bases, there was a span of 9 bases.

This clonotype has ten or more counts. The chain uses TRBV7-9 and TRBJ1-1; D is possibly TRBD1 (5 bases). The CDR3 runs to 14 residues. CDR1 SEHNR and CDR2 FQNEAQ come from the germline V gene (reference sequence). Trimming pared 1 base from V and 8 bases from J, leaving 14 bases between. The CDR3 bases are TGTGCCAGCAGCTTAGGGGGCAAGGGATCGGAAGCTTTCTTT. Amino acid sequence: CASSLGGKGSEAFF.

This clonotype was seen a handful of times. The chain is built from TRBV27 and TRBJ2-3, with TRBD2 identical over 9 bases. V shed 6 bases and J 3 bases; nucleotides not matched to a gene: 7. The germline V gene has CDR1 MNHEY and CDR2 SMNVEV (reference sequence). There are 15 residues in the CDR3. CDR3 sequence reads: CASSRLAVVTDTQYF. The CDR3 nucleotides are TGTGCCAGCAGCCGACTAGCGGTGGTTACAGATACGCAGTATTTT.

This clonotype was observed many times. The chain recombines TRBV12-3 or TRBV12-4 with TRBJ2-1; the D is unclear. The V end was cut by 6 bases, the J end by 6 bases, with 9 bases between. The CDR3 loop spans 12 amino acids. CDR3 DNA sequence: TGTGCCAGCAGCCCCCATGCCAATGAGCAGTTCTTC. Amino acid sequence: CASSPHANEQFF.

The rearrangement uses TRBV20-1 and TRBJ1-4; no firm D call. Deletions cut 3 bases from V and 3 bases from J, with 8 bases between. The CDR3 contains 13 residues. Germline V CDR1 and CDR2: DFQATT, SNEGSKA (reference sequence). CDR3 protein: CSASSLANEKLFF. Here the CDR3 DNA reads TGCAGTGCTAGTTCCCTGGCTAATGAAAAACTGTTTTTT.

This clonotype was observed many times. This chain uses TRBV7-2 with TRBJ2-7, with D perhaps TRBD1 or TRBD2 (5 bases each). V was shortened by 4 bases and J by 6 bases, with 13 bases between the two germline ends. The CDR3 spans 13 residues. Germline V gives CDR1 SGHTA, CDR2 FQGNSA. The CDR3 sequence: CASSSRLGGEQYF. The DNA of the CDR3 is TGTGCCAGCAGCTCAAGACTTGGGGGCGAGCAGTACTTC.

This clonotype has a count of ten or more. This chain joins TRBV5-1 and TRBJ2-5; TRBD2 is a possible D gene (6 bases). Trimming took off 2 bases at V and 2 bases at J, with 13 bases between the two ends. The CDR3 has 15 residues. Germline values: CDR1 SGHRS, CDR2 YFSETQ. The CDR3 DNA sequence: TGCGCCAGCAGCTTTTCCGGGACTCCTCAAGAGACCCAGTACTTC. The encoded protein is CASSFSGTPQETQYF.